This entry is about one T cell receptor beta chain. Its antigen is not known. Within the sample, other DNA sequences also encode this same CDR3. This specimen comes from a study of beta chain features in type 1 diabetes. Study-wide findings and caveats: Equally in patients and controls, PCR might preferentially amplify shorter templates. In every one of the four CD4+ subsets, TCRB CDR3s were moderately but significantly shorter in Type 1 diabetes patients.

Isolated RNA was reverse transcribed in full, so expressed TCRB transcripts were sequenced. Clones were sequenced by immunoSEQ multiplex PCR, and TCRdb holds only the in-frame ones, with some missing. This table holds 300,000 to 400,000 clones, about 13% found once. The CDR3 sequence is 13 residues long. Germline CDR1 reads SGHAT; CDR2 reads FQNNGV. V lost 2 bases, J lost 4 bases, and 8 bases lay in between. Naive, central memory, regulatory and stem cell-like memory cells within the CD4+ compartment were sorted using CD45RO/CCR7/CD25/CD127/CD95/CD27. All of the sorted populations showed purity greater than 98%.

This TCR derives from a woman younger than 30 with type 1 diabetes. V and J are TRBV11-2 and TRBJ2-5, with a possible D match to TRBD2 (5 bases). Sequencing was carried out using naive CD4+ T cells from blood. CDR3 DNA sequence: TGTGCCAGCAGCTTAAGTACTAGAGAGACCCAGTACTTC. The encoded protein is CASSLSTRETQYF.